The TCR beta chain described here comes from a study of blood T cells in healthy people across ages. Whole-study results and caveats: Strong correlation existed between TCR beta diversity and naive T cell percentage.

With respect to this clonotype: The antigen is unknown.

Per the germline V gene, CDR1 is KGHDR and CDR2 is SFDVKD. The ends were cut back, 6 bases at V and 5 bases at J, with 6 bases in the middle. The CDR3 extends over 12 amino acids. The use of a sample-barcoded 5' primer and a J-beta primer mix characterized a second PCR of roughly 6 to 11 cycles. TCRdb re-derived calls from the 5' RACE reads in MiXCR, one entry per CDR3 protein. The sample consists of fewer than 650,000 distinct CDR3 sequences, around 27% of them appearing once. These records were also assigned to another study, of T cells of mothers and their children.

The source of this sequence is a boy aged 2 to 10 in good health. The sequenced sample consisted of blood. J is TRBJ2-2 and V is TRBV24-1; D gene unclear. The CDR3 reads CATSLVTGELFF. The CDR3 DNA follows: TGTGCCACCAGTCTAGTAACCGGGGAGCTGTTTTTT.